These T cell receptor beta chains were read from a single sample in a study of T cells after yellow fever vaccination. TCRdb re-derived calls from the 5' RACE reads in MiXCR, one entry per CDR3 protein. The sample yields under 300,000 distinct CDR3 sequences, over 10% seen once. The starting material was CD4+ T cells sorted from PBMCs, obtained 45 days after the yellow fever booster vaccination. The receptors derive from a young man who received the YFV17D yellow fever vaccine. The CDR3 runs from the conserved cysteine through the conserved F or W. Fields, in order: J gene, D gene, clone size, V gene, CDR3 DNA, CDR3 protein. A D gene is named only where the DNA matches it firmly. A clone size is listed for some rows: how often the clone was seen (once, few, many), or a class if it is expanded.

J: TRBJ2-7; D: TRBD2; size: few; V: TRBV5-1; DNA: TGCGCCAGCAGCTTGGAGCCTGGTAGCGGGATGAGCGAGCAGTACTTC; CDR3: CASSLEPGSGMSEQYF
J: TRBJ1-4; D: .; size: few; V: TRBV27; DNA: TGTGCCAGCAGTTTAGACAGAGCTAATGAAAAACTGTTTTTT; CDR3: CASSLDRANEKLFF
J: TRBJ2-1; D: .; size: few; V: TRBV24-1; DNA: TGTGCCACCAGTGATCCCCGTGCTAGTAATCCCTACAATGAGCAGTTCTTC; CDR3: CATSDPRASNPYNEQFF
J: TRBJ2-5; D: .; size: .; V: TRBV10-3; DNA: TGTGCCATCAATCGGGACCTAGCGGAGACCCAGTACTTC; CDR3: CAINRDLAETQYF
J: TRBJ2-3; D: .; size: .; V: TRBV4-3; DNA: TGCGCCAGCAGCCAAGATCGGGGGGCTACGCAGTATTTT; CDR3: CASSQDRGATQYF
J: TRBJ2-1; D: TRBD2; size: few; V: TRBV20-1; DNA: TGCAGTGCGGTAGCGGGAATCTACAATGAGCAGTTCTTC; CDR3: CSAVAGIYNEQFF
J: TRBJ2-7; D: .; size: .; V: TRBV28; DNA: TGTGCCAGCGTAGGTTCCTACGAGCAGTACTTC; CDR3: CASVGSYEQYF
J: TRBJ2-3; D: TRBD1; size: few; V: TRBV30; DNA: TGTGCCTGGGGCCGGGGACAGGGAGTGGTAGATACGCAGTATTTT; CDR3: CAWGRGQGVVDTQYF
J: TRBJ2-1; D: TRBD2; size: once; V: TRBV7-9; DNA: TGTGCCAGCAGCCGTATCTTGGGGAGGGCCTCGTCTGAGCAGTTCTTC; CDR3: CASSRILGRASSEQFF
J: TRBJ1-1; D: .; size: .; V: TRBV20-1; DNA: TGCAGTGCTAGCCGGTCGGGAGTTAACACTGAAGCTTTCTTT; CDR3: CSASRSGVNTEAFF
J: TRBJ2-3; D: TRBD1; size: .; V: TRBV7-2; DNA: TGTGCCAGCAAGGGACAGGGGTTACCCACAGATACGCAGTATTTT; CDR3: CASKGQGLPTDTQYF
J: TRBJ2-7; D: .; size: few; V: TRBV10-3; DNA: TGTGCCATCAGTGAGGACCCAAGGACTACCACCTACGAGCAGTACTTC; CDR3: CAISEDPRTTTYEQYF
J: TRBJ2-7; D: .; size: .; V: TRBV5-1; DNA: TGCGCCAGCAGCTTGGATGCGGGGAGCTCCTACGAGCAGTACTTC; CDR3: CASSLDAGSSYEQYF
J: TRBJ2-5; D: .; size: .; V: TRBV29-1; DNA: TGCAGCACTAGGGACACCTCGGGGAAGACCCAGTACTTC; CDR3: CSTRDTSGKTQYF
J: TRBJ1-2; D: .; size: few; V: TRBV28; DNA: TGTGCCAGCAGACGGCCGACTGAGGGCTACACCTTC; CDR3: CASRRPTEGYTF
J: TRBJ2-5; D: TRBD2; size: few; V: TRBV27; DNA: TGTGCCAGCAGTTCTAGCGGAGACCAAGAGACCCAGTACTTC; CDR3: CASSSSGDQETQYF
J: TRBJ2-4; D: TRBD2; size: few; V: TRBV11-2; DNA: TGTGCCAGCAGAAGACTAGCGGGAGACATTCAGTACTTC; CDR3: CASRRLAGDIQYF
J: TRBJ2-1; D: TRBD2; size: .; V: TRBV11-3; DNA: TGTGCCAGCAGCCGGGGACTAGCGGGTTCCAATGAGCAGTTCTTC; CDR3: CASSRGLAGSNEQFF
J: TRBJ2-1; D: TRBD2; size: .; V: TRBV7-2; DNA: TGTGCCAGCAGCTCCACCGGGACTACGAATGAGCAGTTCTTC; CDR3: CASSSTGTTNEQFF
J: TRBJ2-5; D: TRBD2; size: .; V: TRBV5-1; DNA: TGCGCCAGCAGCTTGGCGGGGACTACCCAAGAGACCCAGTACTTC; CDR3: CASSLAGTTQETQYF
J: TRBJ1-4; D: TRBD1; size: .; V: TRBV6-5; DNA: TGTGCCAGCAGTTACTCGACAGGGTATAATGAAAAACTGTTTTTT; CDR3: CASSYSTGYNEKLFF
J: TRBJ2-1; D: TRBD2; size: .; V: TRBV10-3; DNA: TGTGCCATACGGACTAGCGGGAGTGATGAGCAGTTCTTC; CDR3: CAIRTSGSDEQFF
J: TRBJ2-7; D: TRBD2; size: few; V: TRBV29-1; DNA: TGCAGCGCGAAAGTTAGCGGGGGTTTTTACGAGCAGTACTTC; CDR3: CSAKVSGGFYEQYF
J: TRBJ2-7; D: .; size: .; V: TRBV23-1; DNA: TGCGCCAGCAGTCGTGGAAAGGGTATTGGGACCCGCTACGAGCAGTACTTC; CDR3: CASSRGKGIGTRYEQYF